Presented here are 27 T cell receptor beta chains from one specimen sequenced in a study of CD8 T cells in ankylosing spondylitis (dated by TCRdb to about 2017). Libraries were prepared through 5' RACE. Sequencer: Illumina HiSeq 2500. TCRdb reanalyzed the raw reads on its own, using fastp at Q25 for trimming and MiXCR for clone calling, and kept in-frame beta chains. CDR3 protein sequences are deduplicated, and each keeps its most common genes and DNA. The sample records 180,000 or so distinct CDR3 sequences, around a tenth of which are singletons. About 27% of the sample lies in the top ten. The sequenced sample consisted of blood, either unsorted or a sorted T cell fraction (not recorded which). The source of these receptors is a male donor with ankylosing spondylitis or in good health (not recorded which).

Concerning this clonotype itself: This may arise from a read error, as a much more abundant clone is one base away. The genes are TRBV12-3 or TRBV12-4 and TRBJ2-1; 7 bases match TRBD1. CDR3 length: 15 amino acids. The CDR3 here is CVSSLRGGPRDEQFF. CDR3 nucleotides: TGTGTCAGCAGTTTACGAGGGGGCCCTCGGGATGAGCAGTTCTTC.

Ten or more counts support this clonotype. The chain carries TRBV19 and TRBJ2-1, with D perhaps TRBD2 (5 bases). V dropped 7 bases and J dropped 4 bases, with 14 bases sitting between them. Germline V gives CDR1 LNHDA, CDR2 SQIVND (reference sequence). CDR3 size: 14 residues. CDR3 coding DNA: TGTGCCAGTAATCGCCAGCCGGGATACAATGAGCAGTTCTTC. Amino acid sequence: CASNRQPGYNEQFF.

The rearrangement joins TRBV6-1 to TRBJ2-1, with 11 bases fitting TRBD2. The germline V gene has CDR1 MNHNS and CDR2 SASEGT. The CDR3 length is 14 residues. V lost 8 bases to trimming and J lost 6 bases; unmatched junction nucleotides: 6. The CDR3 DNA follows: TGTGCCAGCCGCCTCACTAGCGGGAGCAATGAGCAGTTCTTC. It codes for CASRLTSGSNEQFF.

This clonotype was detected many times. V gene TRBV29-1 combines with J gene TRBJ1-1; 10 bases match TRBD1. CDR1 and CDR2 (germline): SQVTM, ANQGSEA. CDR3 length: 13 residues. Trimming cost V 6 bases and J 2 bases; bases outside gene matches: 3. The CDR3 loop reads CSVETGGNTEAFF. CDR3 DNA sequence: TGCAGCGTAGAGACAGGGGGCAACACTGAAGCTTTCTTT.

This clonotype was counted ten times or more. The chain uses TRBV20-1 and TRBJ2-1, with 10 bases matching TRBD2. Germline assignment: CDR1 DFQATT and CDR2 SNEGSKA (reference sequence). The CDR3 is 14 amino acids. After removal of 8 bases from V and 4 bases from J, the junction contained 8 bases not matched to a gene. The CDR3 nucleotides are TGCAGTAGTAACCCTAGCGGGGGTTACAATGAGCAGTTCTTC. Its protein product is CSSNPSGGYNEQFF.

This clonotype was counted at least ten times. The rearrangement joins TRBV27 to TRBJ1-2, with D maybe TRBD1 (5 bases). Trimming cost V 1 base and J 2 bases, with 5 bases left between them. The germline gives CDR1 MNHEY, CDR2 SMNVEV (reference sequence). The CDR3 contains 13 residues. The CDR3 here is CASSLYRNYGYTF. For the CDR3, the DNA is TGTGCCAGCAGTTTATACAGGAACTATGGCTACACCTTC.

There are many counts of this clonotype. The rearrangement uses TRBV5-6 and TRBJ1-2, with 11 bases aligning to TRBD1. Germline V lookup: CDR1 SGHDT, CDR2 YYEEEE. The CDR3 runs 14 residues. Trimming cost V 1 base and J 9 bases; bases outside gene matches: 5. CDR3 sequence reads: CASSLWGTGGSYTF. DNA of the CDR3: TGTGCCAGCAGCTTGTGGGGGACAGGGGGAAGCTACACCTTC.

This clonotype was observed at least ten times. The rearrangement uses TRBV12-3 or TRBV12-4 and TRBJ1-6; D call uncertain. The CDR3 covers 13 residues. V dropped 3 bases and J dropped 6 bases, with 6 bases sitting between them. CDR3 DNA sequence: TGTGCCAGCAGTTTCAGTTTTAATTCACCCCTCCACTTT. It translates to CASSFSFNSPLHF.

Ten or more counts support this clonotype. V usage is TRBV12-3 or TRBV12-4 and J usage is TRBJ2-1, with 12 bases matching TRBD2. The CDR3 consists of 15 residues. Germline trimming cut 5 bases from V and 9 bases from J; bases unmatched to any gene: 8. The CDR3 protein is CASSGASGRAGEQFF. DNA of the CDR3: TGTGCCAGCAGTGGAGCTAGCGGGAGGGCGGGTGAGCAGTTCTTC.

This clonotype was detected only a few times. The V gene is TRBV7-9, the J gene TRBJ2-7, with D perhaps TRBD1 (5 bases). The CDR3 is made up of 15 amino acids. Germline V gives CDR1 SEHNR, CDR2 FQNEAQ (reference sequence). Deletions cut 5 bases from V and 6 bases from J, with 20 bases between. DNA for the CDR3: TGTGCCAGCAGCCCAGAACCCCAGGGATCACGCGAGCAGTACTTC. Its protein product is CASSPEPQGSREQYF.

This clonotype was counted at least ten times. This chain uses TRBV7-8 with TRBJ2-1; TRBD2 matches at 11 bases. The junction had 3 bases not matched to a gene; V was cut back by 5 bases and J by 3 bases. Germline V gene data show CDR1 as SGHVS and CDR2 as FQNEAQ. The CDR3 spans 15 residues. The CDR3 loop reads CASSRGTSGYNEQFF. The CDR3 DNA follows: TGTGCCAGCAGCCGGGGGACTAGCGGCTACAATGAGCAGTTCTTC.

This clonotype was seen at least ten times. The CDR3 DNA sequence: TGTGCCAGCAGCGGGACAGCCTCCTACGAGCAGTACTTC. It encodes CASSGTASYEQYF. The chain carries TRBV28 and TRBJ2-7; 7 nucleotides match TRBD1. The J segment lost 0 bases and the V segment lost 6 bases, leaving 2 bases of the junction unmatched. The germline V gene has CDR1 MDHEN and CDR2 SYDVKM. The CDR3 has 13 residues.

This clonotype was seen a single time. The V and J genes are TRBV7-9 and TRBJ2-1, with TRBD1 as a possible D gene (6 bases). This CDR3 comprises 14 residues. V was pared by 4 bases and J by 3 bases, with 10 bases between. Germline V CDR1 and CDR2: SEHNR, FQNEAQ (reference sequence). As DNA, the CDR3 is TGTGCCAGCAGCTCTGACAGGAGCTACAATGAGCAGTTCTTC. The encoded protein is CASSSDRSYNEQFF.

This clonotype was counted many times. The chain has TRBV5-1 and TRBJ1-1; 9 bases are a match to TRBD1. With V trimmed by 2 bases and J by 7 bases, 3 bases remained unmatched. The CDR3 contains 13 residues. Germline V gene data show CDR1 as SGHRS and CDR2 as YFSETQ. The CDR3 DNA is TGCGCCAGCAGCTTCCGGACAGGGGATGAAGCTTTCTTT. It specifies CASSFRTGDEAFF.

V gene TRBV29-1 combines with J gene TRBJ2-7; 7 bases are shared with TRBD1. This CDR3 is 13 amino acids long. V was clipped by 5 bases and J by 3 bases; unmatched bases: 7. In germline, CDR1 is SQVTM, CDR2 ANQGSEA. The CDR3 DNA follows: TGCAGCGTTTCCCGGGACAGTTACTACGAGCAGTACTTC. Encoded protein: CSVSRDSYYEQYF.

This clonotype was recorded many times. This chain joins TRBV28 and TRBJ2-2, with 7 bases matching TRBD2. The trim removed 3 bases at V and 3 bases at J, leaving 4 bases unmatched. This CDR3 spans 15 amino acids. CDR1 is MDHEN and CDR2 is SYDVKM in the germline V gene. DNA of the CDR3: TGTGCCAGCAGTTTGCGGGGGTTCTACACCGGGGAGCTGTTTTTT. Its protein product is CASSLRGFYTGELFF.

The CDR3 DNA is TGCGCCAGCAGCTTCACGCCCTCACAGGGGATCAGCTCCTACGAGCAGTACTTC. Translated: CASSFTPSQGISSYEQYF. The chain links TRBV5-1 to TRBJ2-7; TRBD1 agrees at 7 bases. This CDR3 comprises 18 residues. CDR1 and CDR2 from the germline V gene are SGHRS and YFSETQ. The junction had 14 bases not matched to a gene; V was cut back by 2 bases and J by 0 bases.

The table lists this clonotype with many counts. V and J are TRBV28 and TRBJ2-5, with 11 bases that match TRBD2. In germline, CDR1 is MDHEN, CDR2 SYDVKM. The V gene end was trimmed by 2 bases and the J gene end by 13 bases; junction bases not matched to a gene: 9. This CDR3 comprises 14 residues. The CDR3, as DNA: TGTGCCAGCAGTTTACAACCTAGCGGGGGGCCCGGGTACTTC. This translates into CASSLQPSGGPGYF.

This clonotype occurred many times. V usage is TRBV27 and J usage is TRBJ1-3, with D unresolved. The ends were cut back, 2 bases at V and 0 bases at J, with 11 bases in the middle. The CDR3 sequence is 16 residues long. Germline CDR1 reads MNHEY; CDR2 reads SMNVEV (reference sequence). The CDR3 reads CASSLTPPSSGNTIYF. CDR3 DNA: TGTGCCAGCAGTTTAACCCCCCCGAGCTCTGGAAACACCATATATTTT.

This clonotype was seen repeatedly, ten times or more. The chain is built from TRBV29-1 and TRBJ2-2; TRBD2 matches at 7 bases. Germline loops: CDR1 SQVTM, CDR2 ANQGSEA. V shed 7 bases and J 5 bases; nucleotides not matched to a gene: 7. The CDR3 spans 13 residues. CDR3 nucleotides: TGCAGCGGGGAGAGCGGGATGACCGGGGAGCTGTTTTTT. It yields the protein CSGESGMTGELFF.

Many counts were recorded for this clonotype. The chain recombines TRBV6-6 with TRBJ2-1; 7 bases align to TRBD1. Unmatched junction bases numbered 7, after V lost 8 bases and J lost 12 bases. The CDR3 length is 11 residues. In germline, CDR1 is MNHNY, CDR2 SVGAGI (reference sequence). CDR3 coding DNA: TGTGCCAGCTATCTTACAGGGGCGCAGTTCTTC. Translating gives CASYLTGAQFF.

This clonotype was counted at least ten times. The rearrangement uses TRBV3-1 and TRBJ2-6; TRBD1 might be the D (6 bases). Trimming took 3 bases from V and 1 from J, leaving 7 bases between them. CDR1 is LGHDT and CDR2 is YNNKEL in the germline V gene (reference sequence). The CDR3 runs to 15 residues. The CDR3 DNA reads as TGTGCCAGCAGCCACGGACAGTCTGGGGCCAACGTCCTGACTTTC. Translation: CASSHGQSGANVLTF.

This clonotype was observed a few times. V gene TRBV2 combines with J gene TRBJ1-4, with D hard to call. In germline, CDR1 is SNHLY, CDR2 FYNNEI. Trimming took 3 bases from V and 7 from J, leaving 12 bases between them. The CDR3 has 14 amino acids. The CDR3 is CASSDPTEGEKLFF. CDR3 coding DNA: TGTGCCAGCAGTGACCCTACAGAAGGTGAAAAACTGTTTTTT.

Many counts were recorded for this clonotype. The rearrangement uses TRBV3-1 and TRBJ2-5; 8 positions agree with TRBD2. Trimming removed 1 base from V and 2 bases from J; junction bases left unmatched: 6. Germline CDR1 and CDR2: LGHDT and YNNKEL (reference sequence). This CDR3 region has 16 residues. This CDR3 reads CASSQVWREEQETQYF. The CDR3 DNA reads TGTGCCAGCAGCCAAGTGTGGCGGGAGGAACAAGAGACCCAGTACTTC.

In its sample, this clonotype was seen a few times. No DNA is shown, since the ends of the CDR3 on it are uncertain; the CDR3 is the one TCRdb lists. The V call is TRBV12-3 or TRBV12-4, the J call TRBJ1-1. The CDR3 is made up of 13 amino acids, end residues included. CDR3 in amino acids: CASHSRLSLEAFF.

This clonotype was seen only a few times. The chain has TRBV5-1 and TRBJ2-7; maybe TRBD1 (6 bases). This CDR3 spans 14 amino acids. Trimming cost V 3 bases and J 1 base, with 11 bases left between them. Germline assignment: CDR1 SGHRS and CDR2 YFSETQ. Written as DNA, the CDR3 is TGCGCCAGCAGCTCGCAGGGGTCTTCCTACGAGCAGTACTTC. Translating gives CASSSQGSSYEQYF. The complete variable domain, with remaining parts taken from reference TRBV5-1 and TRBJ2-7, reads KAGVTQTPRYLIKTRGQQVTLSCSPISGHRSVSWYQQTPGQGLQFLFEYFSETQRNKGNFPGRFSGRQFSNSRSEMNVSTLELGDSALYLCASSSQGSSYEQYFGPGTRLTVT.

This clonotype was seen just once. The genes are TRBV7-9 and TRBJ1-1; no clear D gene. Looked up from germline, CDR1 is SEHNR and CDR2 is FQNEAQ (reference sequence). V was shortened by 3 bases and J by 11 bases, with 13 bases between the two germline ends. The CDR3 loop spans 12 amino acids. The CDR3 region has the DNA TGTGCCAGCAGCTTTCCCGCCCTCGGGGCTTTCTTT. It is translated as CASSFPALGAFF.